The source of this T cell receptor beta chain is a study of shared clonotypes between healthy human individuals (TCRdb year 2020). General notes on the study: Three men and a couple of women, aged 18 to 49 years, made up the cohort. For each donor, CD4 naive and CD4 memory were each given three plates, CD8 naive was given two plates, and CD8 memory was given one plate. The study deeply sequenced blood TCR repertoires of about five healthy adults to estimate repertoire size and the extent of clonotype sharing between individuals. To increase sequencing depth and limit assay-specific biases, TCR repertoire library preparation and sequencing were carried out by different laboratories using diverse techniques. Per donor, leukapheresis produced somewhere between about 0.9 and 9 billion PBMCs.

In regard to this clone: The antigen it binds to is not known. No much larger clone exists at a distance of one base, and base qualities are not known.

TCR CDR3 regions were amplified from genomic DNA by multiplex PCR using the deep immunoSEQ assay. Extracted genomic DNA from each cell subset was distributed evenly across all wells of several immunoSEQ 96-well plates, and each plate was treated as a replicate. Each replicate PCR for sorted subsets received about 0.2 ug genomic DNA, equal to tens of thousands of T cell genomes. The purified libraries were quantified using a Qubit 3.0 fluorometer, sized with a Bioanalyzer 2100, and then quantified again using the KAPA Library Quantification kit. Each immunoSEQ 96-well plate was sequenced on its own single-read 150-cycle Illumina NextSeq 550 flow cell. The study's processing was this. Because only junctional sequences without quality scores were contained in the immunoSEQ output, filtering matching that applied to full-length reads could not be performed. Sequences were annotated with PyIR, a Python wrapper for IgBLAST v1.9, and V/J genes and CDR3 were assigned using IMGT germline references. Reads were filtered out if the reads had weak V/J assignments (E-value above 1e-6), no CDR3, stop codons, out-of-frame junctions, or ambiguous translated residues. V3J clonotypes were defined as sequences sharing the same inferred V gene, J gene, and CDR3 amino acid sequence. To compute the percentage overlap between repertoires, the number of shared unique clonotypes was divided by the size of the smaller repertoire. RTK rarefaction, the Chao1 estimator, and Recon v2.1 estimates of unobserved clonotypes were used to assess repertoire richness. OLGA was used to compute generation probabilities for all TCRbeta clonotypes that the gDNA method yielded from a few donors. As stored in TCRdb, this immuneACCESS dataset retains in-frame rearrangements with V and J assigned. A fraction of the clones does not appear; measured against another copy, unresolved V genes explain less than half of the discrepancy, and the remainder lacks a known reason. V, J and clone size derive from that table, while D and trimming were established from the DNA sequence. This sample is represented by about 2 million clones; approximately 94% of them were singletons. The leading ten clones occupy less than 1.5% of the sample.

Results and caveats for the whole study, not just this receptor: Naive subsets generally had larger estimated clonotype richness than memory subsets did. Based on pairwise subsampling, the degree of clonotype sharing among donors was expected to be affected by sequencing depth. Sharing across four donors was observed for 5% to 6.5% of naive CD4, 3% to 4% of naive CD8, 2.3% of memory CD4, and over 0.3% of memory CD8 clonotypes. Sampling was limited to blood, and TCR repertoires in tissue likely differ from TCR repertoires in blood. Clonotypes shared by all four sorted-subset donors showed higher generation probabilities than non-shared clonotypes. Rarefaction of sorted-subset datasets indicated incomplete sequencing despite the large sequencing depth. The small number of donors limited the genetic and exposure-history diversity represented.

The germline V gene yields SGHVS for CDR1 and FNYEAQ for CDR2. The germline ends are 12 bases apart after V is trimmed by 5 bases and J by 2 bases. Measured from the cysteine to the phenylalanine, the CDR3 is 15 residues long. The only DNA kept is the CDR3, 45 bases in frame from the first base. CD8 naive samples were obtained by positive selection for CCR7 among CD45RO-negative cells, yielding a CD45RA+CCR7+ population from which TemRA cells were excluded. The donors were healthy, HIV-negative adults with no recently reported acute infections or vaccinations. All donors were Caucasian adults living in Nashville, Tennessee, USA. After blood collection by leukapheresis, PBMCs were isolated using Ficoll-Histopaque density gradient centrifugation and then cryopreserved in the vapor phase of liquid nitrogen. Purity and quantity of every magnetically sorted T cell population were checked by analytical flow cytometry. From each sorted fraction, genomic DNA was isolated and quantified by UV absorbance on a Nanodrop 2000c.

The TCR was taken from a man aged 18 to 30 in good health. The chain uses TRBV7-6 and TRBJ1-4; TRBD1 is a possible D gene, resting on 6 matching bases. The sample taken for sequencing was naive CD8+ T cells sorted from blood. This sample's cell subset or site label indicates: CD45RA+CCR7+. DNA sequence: TGTGCCAGCAGCCGAGGGGGGGCTACTAATGAAAAACTGTTTTTT. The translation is CASSRGGATNEKLFF.